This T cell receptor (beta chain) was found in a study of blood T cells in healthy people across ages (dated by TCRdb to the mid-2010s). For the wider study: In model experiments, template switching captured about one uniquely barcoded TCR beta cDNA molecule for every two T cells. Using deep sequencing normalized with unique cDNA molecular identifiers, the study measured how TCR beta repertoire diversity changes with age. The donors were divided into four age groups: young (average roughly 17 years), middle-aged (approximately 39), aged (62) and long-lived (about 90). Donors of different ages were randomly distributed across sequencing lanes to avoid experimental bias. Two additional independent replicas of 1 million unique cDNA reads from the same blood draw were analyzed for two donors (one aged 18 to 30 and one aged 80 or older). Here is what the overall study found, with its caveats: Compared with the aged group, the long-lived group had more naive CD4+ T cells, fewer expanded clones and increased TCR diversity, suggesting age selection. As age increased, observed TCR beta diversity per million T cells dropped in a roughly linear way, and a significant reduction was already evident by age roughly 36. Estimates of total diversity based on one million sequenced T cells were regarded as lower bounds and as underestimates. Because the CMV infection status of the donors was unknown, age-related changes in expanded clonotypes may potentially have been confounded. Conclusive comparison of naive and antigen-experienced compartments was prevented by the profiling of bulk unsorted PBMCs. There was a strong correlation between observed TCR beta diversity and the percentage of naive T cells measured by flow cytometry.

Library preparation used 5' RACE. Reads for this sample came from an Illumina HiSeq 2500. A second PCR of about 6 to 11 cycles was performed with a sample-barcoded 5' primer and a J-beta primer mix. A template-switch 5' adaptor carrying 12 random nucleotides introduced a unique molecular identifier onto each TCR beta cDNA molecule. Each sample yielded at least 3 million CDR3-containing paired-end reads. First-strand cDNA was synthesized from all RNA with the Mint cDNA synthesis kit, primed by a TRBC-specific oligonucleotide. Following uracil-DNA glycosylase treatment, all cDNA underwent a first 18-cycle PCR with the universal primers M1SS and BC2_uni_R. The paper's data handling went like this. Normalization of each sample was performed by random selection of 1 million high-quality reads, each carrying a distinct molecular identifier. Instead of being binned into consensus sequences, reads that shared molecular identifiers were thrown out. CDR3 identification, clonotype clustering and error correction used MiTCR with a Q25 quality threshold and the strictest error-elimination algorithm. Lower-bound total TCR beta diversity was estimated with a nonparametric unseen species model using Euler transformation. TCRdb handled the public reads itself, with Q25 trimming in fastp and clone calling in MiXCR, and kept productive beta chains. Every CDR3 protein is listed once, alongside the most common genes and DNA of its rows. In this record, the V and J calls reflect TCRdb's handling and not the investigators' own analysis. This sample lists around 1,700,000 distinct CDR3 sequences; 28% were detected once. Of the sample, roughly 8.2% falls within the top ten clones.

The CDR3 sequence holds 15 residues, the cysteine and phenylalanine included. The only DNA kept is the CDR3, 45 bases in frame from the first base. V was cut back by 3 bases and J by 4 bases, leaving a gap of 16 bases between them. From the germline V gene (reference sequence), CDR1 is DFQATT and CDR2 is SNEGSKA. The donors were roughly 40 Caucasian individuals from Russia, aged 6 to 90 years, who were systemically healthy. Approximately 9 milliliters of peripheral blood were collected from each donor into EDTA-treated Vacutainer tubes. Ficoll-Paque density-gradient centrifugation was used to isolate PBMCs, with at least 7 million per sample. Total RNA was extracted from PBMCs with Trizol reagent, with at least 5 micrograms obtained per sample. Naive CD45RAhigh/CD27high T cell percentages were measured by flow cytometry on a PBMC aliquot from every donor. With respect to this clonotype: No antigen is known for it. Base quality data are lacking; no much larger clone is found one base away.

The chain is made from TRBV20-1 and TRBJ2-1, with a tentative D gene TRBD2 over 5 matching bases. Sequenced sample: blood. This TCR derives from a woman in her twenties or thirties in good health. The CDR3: CSASYGSAAYNEQFF. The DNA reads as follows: TGCAGTGCTAGTTACGGTTCAGCGGCGTACAATGAGCAGTTCTTC.